The 16 T cell receptor beta chains presented below share a single source sample, sequenced in a study of tumor and adjacent non-tumor tissue in lung cancer. Three rounds of nested PCR, following a modified ARM-PCR protocol, produced the TCRbeta library. TCRdb re-called the multiplex PCR reads through MiXCR, storing one row per CDR3 protein. The top ten clones hold more than 20% of a sample with over 85,000 distinct CDR3 sequences, 84% of them seen once. This sample's RNA came from whole unsorted tissue. The material sequenced was lung tumor tissue. These TCRs come from a man aged 65-85 years with non-small cell lung cancer.

This chain uses TRBV6-6 with TRBJ2-7, with D possibly being TRBD1 (7 bases). This CDR3 contains 14 residues. V was trimmed by 3 bases and J by 6 bases, leaving 15 bases between them. Germline-derived CDR1 and CDR2 are MNHNY and SVGAGI (reference sequence). CDR3 nucleotides: TGTGCCAGCAGTTATCAGGGGGGCAAATCCGAGCAGTACTTC. Protein sequence: CASSYQGGKSEQYF.

As to this clonotype: At one end, the junction sequence differs from germline, possibly due to a read error. J is TRBJ2-2 and V is TRBV6-6; TRBD1 matches at 8 bases. The germline CDR1 and CDR2 sequences are MNHNY and SVGAGI (reference sequence). The CDR3 is 19 residues long. Here the CDR3 reads CASSYANFDWTGPTGELLF. CDR3 DNA sequence: TGTGCCAGCAGTTACGCTAACTTCGATTGGACAGGGCCCACCGGGGAGCTGCTTTTT.

Points on this clonotype: It is likely a read error, because the conserved phenylalanine at the end of the CDR3 is missing. V and J are TRBV11-3 and TRBJ2-7; tentatively, D is TRBD1 or TRBD2 (5 bases each). The CDR3 runs to 14 residues. CDR1 and CDR2 (germline): SGHNT, YENEEA. The ends were cut back, 6 bases at V and 7 bases at J, with 19 bases in the middle. CDR3 sequence: CASSLDGTLGEQYI. Here the CDR3 DNA reads TGTGCCAGCAGTTTGGACGGGACGTTAGGAGAGCAGTACATC.

With respect to this clonotype: One end of the junction is discordant with germline, which a read error may explain. The V call is TRBV6-6, the J call TRBJ1-2; D call uncertain. Germline lookup yields CDR1 MNHNY and CDR2 SVGAGI (reference sequence). This CDR3 has 13 residues. The CDR3 region is CASNRESDYAYIF. CDR3 bases: TGTGCCAGCAACCGGGAATCCGACTATGCCTACATCTTC.

By sample share, this clonotype is medium-sized. The gene calls are TRBV11-2 and TRBJ2-7; D is unclear. Trimming stripped 2 bases from V and 7 bases from J, with 9 bases between. CDR1 and CDR2 from the germline V gene are SGHAT and FQNNGV. The CDR3 consists of 12 residues. CDR3 residues: CASSLYGPEQYF. The CDR3 DNA sequence: TGTGCCAGCAGCTTATATGGGCCGGAGCAGTACTTC.

A word on this clonotype: A much more abundant neighbour one base away suggests this may be a read error. J is TRBJ1-2 and V is TRBV5-1, with no clear D. Per the germline V gene, CDR1 is SGHRS and CDR2 is YFSETQ. This CDR3 region has 12 residues. CDR3 sequence reads: CAGSNFQTGYTF. CDR3 DNA: TGCGCCGGCAGCAATTTTCAGACTGGCTACACCTTC.

Remarks on this clonotype: An end of the junction does not agree with germline; a read error may underlie this. The V gene is TRBV12-3 or TRBV12-4, the J gene TRBJ1-2; 9 bases fit TRBD1. The CDR3 sequence is 15 residues long. The CDR3 sequence: CASSAWDRDSYGYSF. Written as DNA, the CDR3 is TGTGCCAGCAGTGCCTGGGACAGGGATAGCTATGGCTACAGCTTC.

Of note for this clonotype: A clone one base away is much larger, so this may be a read error. The chain is built from TRBV5-1 and TRBJ2-5, with 9 bases lining up with TRBD1. Germline V gene data show CDR1 as SGHRS and CDR2 as YFSETQ. This CDR3 is built from 15 residues. CDR3 region: CANSFSRTGEETQYF. The CDR3 DNA reads TGCGCCAACAGCTTCTCCCGGACAGGGGAAGAGACCCAGTACTTC.

Of note for this clonotype: One end of the junction fails to match germline, which may point to a read error. V usage is TRBV5-1 and J usage is TRBJ2-6; perhaps TRBD1 as D (5 bases). Per germline, CDR1 SGHRS and CDR2 YFSETQ. This CDR3 has 18 residues. The CDR3, as DNA: TGCGCCAGCAGCCACCTCTCTTTCCAGGGATCTTGGGCCAACGTCATGACTTTC. This codes for CASSHLSFQGSWANVMTF.

The rearrangement uses TRBV29-1 and TRBJ2-1; 12 bases map to TRBD2. J lost 12 bases, V lost 6 bases, and 12 bases had no gene match. The germline gives CDR1 SQVTM, CDR2 ANQGSEA. The CDR3 consists of 14 residues. CDR3 region: CSVISSGRASGQFF. CDR3 bases: TGCAGCGTCATCTCTAGCGGGAGGGCCAGTGGGCAGTTCTTC.

The chain couples TRBV18 to TRBJ1-2; a weak D match, TRBD1 (6 bases). CDR3 length: 15 amino acids. Trimming removed 2 bases at V and 2 bases at J, with 12 bases between. Germline CDR1 is KGHSH and CDR2 is LQKENI. The CDR3 DNA reads as TGTGCCAGCTCACCAGGTACAGGGCAAAACTATGGCTACACCTTC. Translating gives CASSPGTGQNYGYTF.

Concerning this clonotype itself: This may be a read error: a much more frequent sequence differs by one nucleotide. This CDR3 reads CNSAGTPDEQYF. DNA for the CDR3: TGCAATAGCGCCGGGACACCTGACGAGCAGTACTTC. The chain has TRBV20-1 and TRBJ2-7, with D tentatively TRBD1 (6 bases). Germline CDR1 DFQATT, CDR2 SNEGSKA (reference sequence). CDR3 size: 12 residues.

Comments on this clonotype: One end of the junction is discordant with germline, which a read error may explain. J is TRBJ2-4 and V is TRBV6-6; TRBD2 matches 7 bases. CDR1 is MNHNY, CDR2 SVGAGI, per germline (reference sequence). CDR3 size: 12 residues. CDR3 sequence (DNA): TGTGCCAATAGAGGGACTAAAAACAATCAGTACTTC. Protein product: CANRGTKNNQYF.

Regarding this clonotype: One junction end does not reproduce the germline sequence, and a read error may be involved. The gene calls are TRBV11-2 and TRBJ2-7; weak D call: TRBD1 (7 bases). The germline V gene has CDR1 SGHAT and CDR2 FQNNGV. The CDR3 is made up of 12 amino acids. The CDR3 nucleotides are TGTGCCAGCAGCAACCAGGGGGGCGAGGAGTATTTC. Its protein product is CASSNQGGEEYF.

A word on this clonotype: The junction does not match germline at one end; this may be a read error. This chain joins TRBV11-2 and TRBJ1-1, with D unclear. Per germline, CDR1 SGHAT and CDR2 FQNNGV. The CDR3 loop spans 15 amino acids. The CDR3 is CASGFANSRNIEAFF. Here the CDR3 DNA reads TGTGCCAGCGGCTTCGCCAATTCAAGGAACATTGAAGCTTTCTTC.

In regard to this clonotype: At one of its ends the junction is not consistent with the germline gene, which may arise from a read error. The rearrangement joins TRBV29-1 to TRBJ1-4; D not certain. The CDR3 contains 11 residues. In germline, CDR1 is SQVTM, CDR2 ANQGSEA. The CDR3: CSRTEDEKLLF. In DNA, the CDR3 is TGCAGCAGGACGGAAGATGAAAAACTGTTATTT.